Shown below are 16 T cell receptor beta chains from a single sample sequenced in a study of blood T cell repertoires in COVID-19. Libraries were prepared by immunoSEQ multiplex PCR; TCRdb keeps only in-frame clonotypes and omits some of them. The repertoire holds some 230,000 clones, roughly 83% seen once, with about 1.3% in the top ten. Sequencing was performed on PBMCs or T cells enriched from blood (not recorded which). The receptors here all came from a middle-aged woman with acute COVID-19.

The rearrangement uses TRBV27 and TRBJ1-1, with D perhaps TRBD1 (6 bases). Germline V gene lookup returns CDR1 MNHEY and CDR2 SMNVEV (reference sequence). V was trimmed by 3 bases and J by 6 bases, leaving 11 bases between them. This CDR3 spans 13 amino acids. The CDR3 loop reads CASSLQGWAEAFF. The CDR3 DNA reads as TGTGCCAGCAGTTTGCAGGGGTGGGCTGAAGCTTTCTTT.

CDR3 nucleotide sequence: TGTGCCAGCAGCTTAAACACCAGTCGCCCCATCCGCCAAGAGACCCAGTACTTC. Its protein product is CASSLNTSRPIRQETQYF. The chain is built from TRBV5-5 and TRBJ2-5; D uncertain. V was pared by 2 bases and J by 1 base, with 21 bases between. The germline V gene encodes CDR1 SGHKS and CDR2 YYEKEE (reference sequence). The CDR3 sequence is 18 residues long.

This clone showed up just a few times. CDR3 sequence reads: CASKFAGQVYGYTF. CDR3 sequence (DNA): TGTGCCAGTAAATTTGCGGGACAGGTCTATGGCTACACCTTC. V gene TRBV19 combines with J gene TRBJ1-2; 8 positions agree with TRBD1. With 7 bases clipped from V and 4 bases from J, the junction kept 8 bases outside the gene matches. The CDR3 is 14 residues long. The germline V gene has CDR1 LNHDA and CDR2 SQIVND (reference sequence). Full variable domain (missing parts from reference TRBV19 and TRBJ1-2): DGGITQSPKYLFRKEGQNVTLSCEQNLNHDAMYWYRQDPGQGLRLIYYSQIVNDFQKGDIAEGYSVSREKKESFPLTVTSAQKNPTAFYLCASKFAGQVYGYTFGSGTRLTVV.

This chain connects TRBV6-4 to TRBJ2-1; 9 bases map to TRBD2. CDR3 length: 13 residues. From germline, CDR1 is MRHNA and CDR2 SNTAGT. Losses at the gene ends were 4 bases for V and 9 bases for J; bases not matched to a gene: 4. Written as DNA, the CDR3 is TGTGCCAGCAGTGTAGAGCGGGGGGCTGAGCAGTTCTTC. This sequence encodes CASSVERGAEQFF.

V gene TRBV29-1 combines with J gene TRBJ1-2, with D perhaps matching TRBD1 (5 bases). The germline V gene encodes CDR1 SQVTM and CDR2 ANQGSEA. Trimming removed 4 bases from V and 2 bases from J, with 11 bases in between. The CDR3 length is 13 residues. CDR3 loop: CSVVWQGNYGYTF. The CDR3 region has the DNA TGCAGCGTTGTTTGGCAGGGAAACTATGGCTACACCTTC.

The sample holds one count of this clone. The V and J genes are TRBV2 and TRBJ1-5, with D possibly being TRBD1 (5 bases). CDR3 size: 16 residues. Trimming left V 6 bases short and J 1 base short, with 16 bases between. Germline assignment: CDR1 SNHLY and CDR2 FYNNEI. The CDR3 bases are TGTGCCAGCAGGGCCCTTCAGGGAAGAAGCAATCAGCCCCAGCATTTT. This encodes CASRALQGRSNQPQHF.

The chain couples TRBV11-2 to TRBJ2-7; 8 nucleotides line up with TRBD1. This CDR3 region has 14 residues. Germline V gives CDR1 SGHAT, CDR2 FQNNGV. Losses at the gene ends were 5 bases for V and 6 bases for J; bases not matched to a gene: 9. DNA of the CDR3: TGTGCCAGCAGCCTACCCAGGGGGCGACGCGAGCAGTACTTC. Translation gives CASSLPRGRREQYF.

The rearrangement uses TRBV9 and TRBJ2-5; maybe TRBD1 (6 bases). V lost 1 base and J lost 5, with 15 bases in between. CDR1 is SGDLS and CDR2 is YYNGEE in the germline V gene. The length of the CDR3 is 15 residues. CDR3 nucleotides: TGTGCCAGCAGCGTATCCCAGGGGAGAAAGGAGACCCAGTACTTC. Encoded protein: CASSVSQGRKETQYF.

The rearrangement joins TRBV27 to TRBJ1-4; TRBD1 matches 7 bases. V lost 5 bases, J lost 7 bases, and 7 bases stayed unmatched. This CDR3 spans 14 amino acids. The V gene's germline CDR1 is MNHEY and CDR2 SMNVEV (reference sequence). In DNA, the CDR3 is TGTGCCAGCAGTCCTGGGACAGTCCGTGAAAAACTGTTTTTT. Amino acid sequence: CASSPGTVREKLFF. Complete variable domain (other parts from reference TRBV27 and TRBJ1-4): EAQVTQNPRYLITVTGKKLTVTCSQNMNHEYMSWYRQDPGLGLRQIYYSMNVEVTDKGDVPEGYKVSRKEKRNFPLILESPSPNQTSLYFCASSPGTVREKLFFGSGTQLSVL.

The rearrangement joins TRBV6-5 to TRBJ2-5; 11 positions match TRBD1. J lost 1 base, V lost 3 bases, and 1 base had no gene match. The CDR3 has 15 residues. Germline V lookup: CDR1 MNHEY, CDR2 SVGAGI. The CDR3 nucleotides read TGTGCCAGCAGTTATGGGACAGGGGGCCAAGAGACCCAGTACTTC. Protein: CASSYGTGGQETQYF.

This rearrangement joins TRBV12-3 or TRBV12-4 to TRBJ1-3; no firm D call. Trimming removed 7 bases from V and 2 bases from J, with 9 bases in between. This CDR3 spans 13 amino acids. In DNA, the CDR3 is TGTGCCAGCAACCCCGGGACTGGAAACACCATATATTTT. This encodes CASNPGTGNTIYF.

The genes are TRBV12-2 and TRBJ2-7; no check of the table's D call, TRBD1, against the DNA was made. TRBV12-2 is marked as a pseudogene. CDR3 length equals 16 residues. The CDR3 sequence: CASRLLGTGRIYEQYF. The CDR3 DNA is TGTGCAAGTCGCTTATTAGGGACAGGACGGATCTACGAGCAGTACTTC.

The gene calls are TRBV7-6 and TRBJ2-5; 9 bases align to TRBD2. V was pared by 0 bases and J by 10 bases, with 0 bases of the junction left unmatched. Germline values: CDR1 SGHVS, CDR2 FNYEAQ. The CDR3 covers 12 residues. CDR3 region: CASSLAREGQYF. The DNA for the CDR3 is TGTGCCAGCAGCTTAGCGCGGGAGGGCCAGTACTTC.

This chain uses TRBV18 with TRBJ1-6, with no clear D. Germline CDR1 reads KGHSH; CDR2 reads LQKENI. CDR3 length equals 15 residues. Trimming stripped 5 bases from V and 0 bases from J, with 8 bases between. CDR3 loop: CASSTGNSYNSPLHF. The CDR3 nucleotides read TGTGCCAGCTCAACGGGGAACTCCTATAATTCACCCCTCCACTTT.

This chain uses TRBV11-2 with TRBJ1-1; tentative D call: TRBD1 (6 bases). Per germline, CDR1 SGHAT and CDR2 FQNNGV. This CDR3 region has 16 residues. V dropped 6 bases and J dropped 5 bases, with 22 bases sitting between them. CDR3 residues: CASSSRGGRRDTEAFF. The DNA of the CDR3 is TGTGCCAGCAGTTCACGGGGGGGGCGCAGGGATACTGAAGCTTTCTTT.

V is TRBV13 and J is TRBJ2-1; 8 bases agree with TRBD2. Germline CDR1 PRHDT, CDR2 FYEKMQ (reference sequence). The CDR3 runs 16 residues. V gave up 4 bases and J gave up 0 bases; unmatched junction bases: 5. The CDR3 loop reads CASSSSGRSSYNEQFF. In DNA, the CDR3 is TGTGCCAGCAGCTCCAGCGGGAGAAGCTCCTACAATGAGCAGTTCTTC.